This T cell receptor beta chain was profiled in a study of B cell selection in AIRE deficiency. Study-level points and caveats: Of roughly 4,000 shared Treg TCRbeta sequences, about 30% were healthy-only, 7.5% to 9.5% patient-only. Tconv and Treg cells from AIRE-deficient patients resembled healthy donors in TCRBV usage, CDR3 length and diversity.

Regulatory T cells were sorted as CD4+CD25hiCD127low/negative cells. CDR1 and CDR2 from the germline V gene are SGHVS and FNYEAQ. The ends lost 2 bases at V and 8 bases at J; junction bases unmatched: 10. The CDR3 totals 17 residues. Using immunoSEQ multiplex PCR, the repertoire was profiled, and TCRdb retains in-frame clones only, with some absent. This sample has about 18,000 clones, with around 93% found just once. This clone was seen once. Its antigen is unidentified. This clonotype was sampled from a human donor in good health. Sequenced sample: CD4+CD25+ Tregs sorted from PBMCs. The chain recombines TRBV7-6 with TRBJ2-1, with 12 bases identical to TRBD2. CDR3 in amino acids: CASSLRGLAGYIHEQFF. The CDR3 coding sequence is TGTGCCAGCAGCTTACGAGGACTAGCGGGATACATCCATGAGCAGTTCTTC. Using reference TRBV7-6 and TRBJ2-1 for the parts outside the CDR3, the full variable domain is GAGVSQSPRYKVTKRGQDVALRCDPISGHVSLYWYRQALGQGPEFLTYFNYEAQQDKSGLPNDRFSAERPEGSISTLTIQRTEQRDSAMYRCASSLRGLAGYIHEQFFGPGTRLTVL.